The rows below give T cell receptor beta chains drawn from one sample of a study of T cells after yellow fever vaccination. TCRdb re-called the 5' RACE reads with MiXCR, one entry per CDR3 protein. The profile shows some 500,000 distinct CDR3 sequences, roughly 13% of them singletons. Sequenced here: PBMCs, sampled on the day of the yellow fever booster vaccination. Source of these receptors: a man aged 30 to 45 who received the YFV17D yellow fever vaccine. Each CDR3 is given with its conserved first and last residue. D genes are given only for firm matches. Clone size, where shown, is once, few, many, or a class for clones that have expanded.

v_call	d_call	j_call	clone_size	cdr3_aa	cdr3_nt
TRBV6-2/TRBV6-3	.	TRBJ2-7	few	CASSFLKPYEQYF	TGTGCCAGCAGTTTTCTAAAGCCCTACGAGCAGTACTTC
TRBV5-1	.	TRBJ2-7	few	CASGFSTGGTAYEQYF	TGCGCCAGCGGATTTTCAACAGGCGGGACCGCCTACGAGCAGTACTTC
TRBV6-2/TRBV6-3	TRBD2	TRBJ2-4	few	CASSDNWTSGMF	TGTGCCAGCAGTGACAACTGGACTAGCGGGATGTTC
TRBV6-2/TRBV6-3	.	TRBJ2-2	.	CASSRQGPLTGELFF	TGTGCCAGCAGTCGCCAGGGACCCCTTACCGGGGAGCTGTTTTTT
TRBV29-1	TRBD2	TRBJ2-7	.	CSVEDGLAGVHYEQYF	TGCAGCGTTGAAGACGGACTAGCGGGCGTACACTACGAGCAGTACTTC
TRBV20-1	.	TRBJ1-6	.	CSAFSESGTPLHF	TGCAGTGCTTTCTCCGAGAGCGGGACACCCCTCCACTTT
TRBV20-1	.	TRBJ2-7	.	CSPFFYEQYF	TGCAGCCCTTTCTTCTACGAGCAGTACTTC
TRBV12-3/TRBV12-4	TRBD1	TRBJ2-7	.	CARRPTGGNEQYF	TGTGCCAGGAGGCCGACAGGGGGGAACGAGCAGTACTTC
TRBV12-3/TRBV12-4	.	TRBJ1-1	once	CASSFWGRTLNTEAFF	TGTGCCAGCAGTTTCTGGGGCCGGACCCTGAACACTGAAGCTTTCTTT
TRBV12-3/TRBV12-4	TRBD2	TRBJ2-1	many	CASSYSGSGREQFF	TGTGCCAGCAGTTATAGCGGGAGTGGGCGTGAGCAGTTCTTC
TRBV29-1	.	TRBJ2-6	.	CSVSNQGSGANVLTF	TGCAGCGTTTCGAACCAGGGCTCTGGGGCCAACGTCCTGACTTTC
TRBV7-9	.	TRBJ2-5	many	CASSLGAVETQYF	TGTGCCAGCAGCTTAGGCGCCGTGGAGACCCAGTACTTC
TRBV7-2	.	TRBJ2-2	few	CASSLANPPTGELFF	TGTGCCAGCAGCTTAGCCAACCCCCCAACCGGGGAGCTGTTTTTT
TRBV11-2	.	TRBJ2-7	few	CASSFGLMGVEQYF	TGTGCCAGCAGCTTCGGACTTATGGGGGTCGAGCAGTACTTC
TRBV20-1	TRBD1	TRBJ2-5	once	CRPGGETQYF	TGCAGACCAGGGGGAGAGACCCAGTACTTC
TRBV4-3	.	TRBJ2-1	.	CASSQDASTDEQFF	TGCGCCAGCAGCCAAGATGCTAGCACTGATGAGCAGTTCTTC
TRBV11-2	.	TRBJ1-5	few	CASSRQQGSNQPQHF	TGTGCCAGCAGCCGGCAACAGGGAAGCAATCAGCCCCAGCATTTT
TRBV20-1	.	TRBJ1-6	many	CSARVRNSPLHF	TGCAGTGCTAGGGTCCGGAATTCACCCCTCCACTTT
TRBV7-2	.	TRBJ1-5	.	CASSLGQGRGQPQHF	TGTGCCAGCAGCTTAGGGCAGGGGAGGGGGCAGCCCCAGCATTTT
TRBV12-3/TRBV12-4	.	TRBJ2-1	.	CASSQRGGFDEQFF	TGTGCCAGCAGCCAGAGGGGGGGCTTCGATGAGCAGTTCTTC
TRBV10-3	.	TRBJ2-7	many	CAITEDYLSTYEQYF	TGTGCCATCACCGAGGACTATCTGAGTACCTACGAGCAGTACTTC
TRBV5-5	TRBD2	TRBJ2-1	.	CASSMELAGIYNEQFF	TGTGCCAGCAGCATGGAACTAGCGGGAATCTACAATGAGCAGTTCTTC
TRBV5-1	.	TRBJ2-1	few	CASSPRGDPYNEQFF	TGCGCCAGCAGCCCGAGGGGGGACCCATACAATGAGCAGTTCTTC
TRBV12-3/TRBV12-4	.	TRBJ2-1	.	CASSATTVDNEQFF	TGTGCCAGCAGTGCGACCACTGTCGACAATGAGCAGTTCTTC
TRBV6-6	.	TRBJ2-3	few	CAGSVGGTDTQYF	TGTGCCGGATCGGTAGGGGGCACAGATACGCAGTATTTT
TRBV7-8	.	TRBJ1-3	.	CASSPQFGGGNTIYF	TGTGCCAGCAGCCCCCAGTTTGGGGGAGGAAACACCATATATTTT
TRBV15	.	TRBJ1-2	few	CATSGGPAIYGYTF	TGTGCCACCAGCGGGGGTCCTGCAATCTATGGCTACACCTTC
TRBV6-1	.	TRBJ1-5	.	CASSEGFSRGNQPQHF	TGTGCCAGCAGTGAAGGTTTTAGCAGGGGCAATCAGCCCCAGCATTTT
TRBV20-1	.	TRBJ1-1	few	CSASAGETYTEAFF	TGCAGTGCTAGTGCAGGGGAGACGTACACTGAAGCTTTCTTT